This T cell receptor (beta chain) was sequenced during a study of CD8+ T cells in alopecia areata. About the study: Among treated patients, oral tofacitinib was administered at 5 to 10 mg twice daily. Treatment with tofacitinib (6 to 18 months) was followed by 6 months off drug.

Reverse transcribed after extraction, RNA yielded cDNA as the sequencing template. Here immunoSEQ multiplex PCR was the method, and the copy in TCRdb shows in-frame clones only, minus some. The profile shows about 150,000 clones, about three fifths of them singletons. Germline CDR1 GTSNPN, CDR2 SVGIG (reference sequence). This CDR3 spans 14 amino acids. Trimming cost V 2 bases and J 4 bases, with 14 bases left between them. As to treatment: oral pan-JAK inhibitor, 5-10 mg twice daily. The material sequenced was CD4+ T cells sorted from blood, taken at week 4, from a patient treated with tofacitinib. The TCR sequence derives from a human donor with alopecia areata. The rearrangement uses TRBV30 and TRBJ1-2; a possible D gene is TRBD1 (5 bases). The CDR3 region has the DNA TGTGCCTGGAGTCTAGGGGCGGAGAGCTATGGCTACACCTTC. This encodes CAWSLGAESYGYTF. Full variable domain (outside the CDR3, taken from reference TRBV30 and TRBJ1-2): SQTIHQWPATLVQPVGSPLSLECTVEGTSNPNLYWYRQAAGRGLQLLFYSVGIGQISSEVPQNLSASRPQDRQFILSSKKLLLSDSGFYLCAWSLGAESYGYTFGSGTRLTVV.